This T cell receptor (beta chain) was documented in a study of blood T cells in healthy people across ages (dated by TCRdb to the mid-2010s). For the wider study: In model experiments, roughly one uniquely barcoded TCR beta cDNA molecule per two T cells was captured by template switching. To track age-related changes in TCR beta repertoire diversity, the study relied on deep sequencing normalized with unique cDNA molecular identifiers. Donors were grouped into four age groups: young (average roughly 15 years), middle-aged (under 40), aged (about 59) and long-lived (just over 80). To avoid experimental bias, donors of different ages were spread randomly across the sequencing lanes. The study analyzed two additional independent replicas of 1 million unique cDNA reads from the same blood draw for two donors, one aged 18 to 30 and one aged 80 or older.

The protocol used for the library was 5' RACE. A second PCR of 7 to 11 cycles was performed with a sample-barcoded 5' primer and a J-beta primer mix. A template-switch 5' adaptor carrying 12 random nucleotides introduced a unique molecular identifier onto each TCR beta cDNA molecule. Each sample yielded at least 2.5 million CDR3-containing paired-end reads. The Mint cDNA synthesis kit, primed by a TRBC-specific oligonucleotide, was used to synthesize first-strand cDNA from all RNA. All cDNA was treated with uracil-DNA glycosylase and then went through a first 18-cycle PCR with the universal primers M1SS and BC2_uni_R. For the original study's pipeline: For normalization, 1 million high-quality reads, each with a distinct molecular identifier, were randomly selected from each sample. Reads with shared molecular identifiers were discarded instead of being binned into consensus sequences. MiTCR, with a Q25 quality threshold and the strictest error-elimination algorithm, was used for CDR3 identification, clonotype clustering and error correction. Lower-bound total TCR beta diversity was estimated with a nonparametric unseen species model using Euler transformation. TCRdb passed the public sequencing reads through fastp at Q25 and MiXCR, retaining productive beta sequences. Under each unique CDR3 protein, matching rows form one entry showing the most common genes and DNA. TCRdb's processing, not the authors' own work, is the source of the V and J calls. The sample includes 1.5 million to 2 million distinct CDR3 sequences, with around 42% observed a single time. In total, the top ten clones hold around 23% of the sample.

Study-wide conclusions, independent of this receptor: The long-lived group showed more naive CD4+ T cells, fewer expanded clones and increased TCR diversity than the aged group, suggesting age selection. Estimates of total diversity from one million sequenced T cells were regarded as lower bounds and underestimates. Because donor CMV infection status was unknown, age-related changes in expanded clonotypes were potentially confounded. There was a strong correlation between observed TCR beta diversity and the percentage of naive T cells measured by flow cytometry. Bulk unsorted PBMC profiling prevented conclusive comparison of naive and antigen-experienced compartments. As age increased, observed TCR beta diversity per million T cells dropped in a roughly linear way, and a significant reduction was already evident by age roughly 40.

As to this clonotype: Its target antigen remains unknown. Base qualities are not recorded, but no much larger clone differs from it by a single base.

The donors were 40 or so Caucasian individuals from Russia, aged roughly 6 to 90 years, who were systemically healthy. Each donor gave about 10 milliliters of peripheral blood, drawn into EDTA-treated Vacutainer tubes. PBMCs were isolated by Ficoll-Paque density-gradient centrifugation, with at least 7 million obtained per sample. Trizol reagent was used to extract total RNA from PBMCs, with at least 5.5 micrograms per sample. For every donor, flow cytometry on a PBMC aliquot measured the percentage of naive CD45RAhigh/CD27high T cells. This TCR was recovered from a human donor in good health. The sample was blood.

The DNA sequence follows: TGTGCCAGCAGTTACTCTGGGACAGTATCCACAGATACGCAGTATTTT. It specifies CASSYSGTVSTDTQYF. Rearrangement joined TRBV6-5 to TRBJ2-3; the junction holds 7 bases that match TRBD1. From a lookup of the germline V gene, CDR1 and CDR2 are MNHEY and SVGAGI. From the cysteine through the phenylalanine, the CDR3 covers 16 amino acids. Here the CDR3 DNA is all that survives: 48 bases in frame from base 1. For this chain, trimming is 0 bases at the V end and 2 bases at the J end, and the number of junction bases without a gene match is 5.